The 28 T cell receptor beta chains below all came from one sample that was sequenced in a study of T cells in Graves' hyperthyroidism and ophthalmopathy (dated by TCRdb to about 2019). Library construction relied on multiplex PCR. Data came from an Illumina HiSeq 2000. The TCR beta CDR3 regions were amplified from the RNA transcripts. The first round of RT-PCR for the TCR CDR3 was performed with the HTBI primer set and the Qiagen OneStep RT-PCR kit. TCRdb ran its own pipeline on the public reads, namely fastp trimming at Q25 and MiXCR clone calling, and kept in-frame beta chains. One record per CDR3 amino acid sequence lists the most common genes and DNA. The sample table holds approximately 710,000 distinct CDR3 sequences, of which 15% to 20% were seen once. Roughly 15% of the sample rests with the top ten. The sequencing sample was made of blood. The receptor source for this set is a man aged 50-60 years with Graves' hyperthyroidism.

This clonotype was counted many times. The gene calls are TRBV20-1 and TRBJ2-3; 8 bases map to TRBD2. V was clipped by 1 base and J by 7 bases; unmatched bases: 16. Germline lookup yields CDR1 DFQATT and CDR2 SNEGSKA (reference sequence). CDR3 length equals 17 residues. CDR3 protein: CSARGPTQAGVRYTQYF. The CDR3 DNA sequence: TGCAGTGCTAGAGGGCCGACGCAAGCGGGAGTTCGGTATACGCAGTATTTT.

This clonotype was found many times. The chain recombines TRBV13 with TRBJ2-7; no firm D call. Trimming pared 0 bases from V and 6 bases from J, leaving 9 bases between. In germline, CDR1 is PRHDT, CDR2 FYEKMQ (reference sequence). The CDR3 totals 13 residues. CDR3 DNA sequence: TGTGCCAGCAGCTTAGGCCGGACGACCGAGCAGTACTTC. This gives the protein CASSLGRTTEQYF.

This clonotype was detected only a few times. The J gene is TRBJ2-3, the V gene TRBV24-1; 13 bases line up with TRBD2. Germline V gene data show CDR1 as KGHDR and CDR2 as SFDVKD. The CDR3 is 16 amino acids. Trimming took 3 bases from V and 7 from J; bases not matched to a gene: 6. The CDR3 sequence: CATSDGTSGKVHTQYF. The CDR3, as DNA: TGTGCCACCAGTGATGGGACTAGCGGGAAAGTGCATACGCAGTATTTT.

The V and J genes are TRBV19 and TRBJ1-1; D is ambiguous. The germline CDR1 and CDR2 sequences are LNHDA and SQIVND (reference sequence). The CDR3 totals 15 residues. Between the trimmed V and J ends, which lost 4 bases and 1 base, there was a span of 13 bases. The CDR3 DNA reads TGTGCCAGTAGTAGAGTGTCGATAGGGAACACTGAAGCTTTCTTT. Translated, it gives CASSRVSIGNTEAFF.

The chain has TRBV11-2 and TRBJ2-7, with a weak D call TRBD2 (6 bases). The V and J ends lost 5 bases and 4 bases respectively, with 24 bases between them. The CDR3 extends over 17 amino acids. Germline values: CDR1 SGHAT, CDR2 FQNNGV. The CDR3 region has the DNA TGTGCCAGCAGCCCCGGTACCCTAGGGAGGAAAAATTACGAGCAGTACTTC. The encoded protein is CASSPGTLGRKNYEQYF. Full variable domain (outside the CDR3, taken from reference TRBV11-2 and TRBJ2-7): EAGVAQSPRYKIIEKRQSVAFWCNPISGHATLYWYQQILGQGPKLLIQFQNNGVVDDSQLPKDRFSAERLKGVDSTLKIQPAKLEDSAVYLCASSPGTLGRKNYEQYFGPGTRLTVT.

This clonotype occurred many times. J is TRBJ2-1 and V is TRBV12-3 or TRBV12-4, with a possible D match to TRBD2 (6 bases). V was shortened by 3 bases and J by 4 bases, with 19 bases between the two germline ends. This CDR3 region has 17 residues. This chain's CDR3 is CASSFNSELAGYNEQFF. In nucleotides, the CDR3 is TGTGCCAGCAGTTTTAACTCGGAACTAGCCGGTTACAATGAGCAGTTCTTC.

The CDR3 nucleotides read TGTGCCAGCAGTTTACTGGGAGCGGCCAAAAACATTCAGTACTTC. Translating gives CASSLLGAAKNIQYF. The chain recombines TRBV28 with TRBJ2-4, with D tentatively TRBD2 (5 bases). Trimming left V 2 bases short and J 1 base short, with 9 bases between. The CDR3 has 15 amino acids. CDR1 and CDR2 from the germline V gene are MDHEN and SYDVKM.

The table lists this clonotype with many counts. The chain combines TRBV27 with TRBJ1-2; weak D call: TRBD1 (5 bases). Germline V gene data show CDR1 as MNHEY and CDR2 as SMNVEV (reference sequence). There are 14 residues in the CDR3. V was clipped by 3 bases and J by 6 bases, with 14 bases between them. CDR3 bases: TGTGCCAGCAGTTTGGTTGTGGGGGGGGATGGCTACACCTTC. Residues: CASSLVVGGDGYTF.

This clonotype turned up a few times. This rearrangement joins TRBV28 to TRBJ2-6; TRBD1 or TRBD2 may be the D gene (5 bases each). Between the trimmed V and J ends, which lost 3 bases and 0 bases, there was a span of 18 bases. Germline V CDR1 and CDR2: MDHEN, SYDVKM. This CDR3 is built from 19 residues. This chain's CDR3 is CASSFLPGRESSGANVLTF. Here the CDR3 DNA reads TGTGCCAGCAGTTTCTTACCGGGACGCGAAAGCTCTGGGGCCAACGTCCTGACTTTC. Filled out from reference TRBV28 and TRBJ2-6, the complete variable domain reads DVKVTQSSRYLVKRTGEKVFLECVQDMDHENMFWYRQDPGLGLRLIYFSYDVKMKEKGDIPEGYSVSREKKERFSLILESASTNQTSMYLCASSFLPGRESSGANVLTFGAGSRLTVL.

This clonotype has a count of ten or more. The chain joins TRBV27 to TRBJ1-5; 8 nucleotides align to TRBD1. Germline loops: CDR1 MNHEY, CDR2 SMNVEV (reference sequence). V was clipped by 6 bases and J by 7 bases; unmatched bases: 8. The CDR3 has 14 residues. CDR3 DNA: TGTGCCAGCAGCTTAGGACAGGGCGGACAGCCCCAGCATTTT. Translated: CASSLGQGGQPQHF.

This clonotype has at least ten counts. V and J are TRBV7-9 and TRBJ2-7; 10 nucleotides agree with TRBD2. Germline CDR1 reads SEHNR; CDR2 reads FQNEAQ (reference sequence). Trimming took 4 bases from V and 4 from J; bases not matched to a gene: 4. The CDR3 is 14 residues long. CDR3 coding DNA: TGTGCCAGCAGCTCTAGCGGGAGAGGGTACGAGCAGTACTTC. Translation: CASSSSGRGYEQYF.

The sample holds a few counts of this clonotype. The chain combines TRBV6-1 with TRBJ2-7; TRBD1 aligns across 8 bases. With V trimmed by 4 bases and J by 5 bases, 10 bases remained unmatched. Germline CDR1 is MNHNS and CDR2 is SASEGT. The CDR3 extends over 15 amino acids. The DNA of the CDR3 is TGTGCCAGCAGTGGACCAGGGGGCTACATCGACGAGCAGTACTTC. Translated, it gives CASSGPGGYIDEQYF.

This clonotype was detected many times. The chain combines TRBV6-2 or TRBV6-3 with TRBJ2-1; tentative D call: TRBD2 (6 bases). CDR3 length equals 16 residues. CDR1 is MNHEY and CDR2 is SVGEGT in the germline V gene. Trimming shortened V by 7 bases and J by 10 bases, and 26 bases separated the two germline ends. This CDR3 is CASTSPHSGTPQEQFF. The CDR3 DNA reads TGTGCCAGCACTTCACCCCACTCCGGGACTCCGCAAGAGCAGTTCTTC.

This clonotype was seen only a few times. V usage is TRBV5-1 and J usage is TRBJ2-3; 7 bases are a match to TRBD1. The CDR3 runs to 15 residues. Trimming cost V 2 bases and J 4 bases; bases outside gene matches: 7. Per the germline V gene, CDR1 is SGHRS and CDR2 is YFSETQ. The CDR3 region is CASSFTGQSADTQYF. The CDR3 DNA sequence: TGCGCCAGCAGCTTCACGGGACAGTCAGCAGATACGCAGTATTTT.

The chain combines TRBV20-1 with TRBJ2-1; possibly TRBD1 for D (6 bases). V was shortened by 0 bases and J by 9 bases, with 18 bases between the two germline ends. Germline values: CDR1 DFQATT, CDR2 SNEGSKA (reference sequence). The CDR3 extends over 15 amino acids. Here the CDR3 reads CSARDDLGGFLEQFF. In DNA, the CDR3 is TGCAGTGCTAGAGATGATCTAGGGGGATTTCTTGAGCAGTTCTTC.

This clonotype was counted between two and nine times. The genes are TRBV4-1 and TRBJ2-2; D uncertain. Trimming took off 5 bases at V and 6 bases at J, with 16 bases between the two ends. This CDR3 is built from 15 residues. The germline gives CDR1 MGHRA, CDR2 YSYEKL. The DNA of the CDR3 is TGCGCCAGCAGCTCCAAGGGTTTCACAGCCGGGGAGCTGTTTTTT. Translation gives CASSSKGFTAGELFF.

The table lists this clonotype with a few counts. This chain links TRBV7-2 with TRBJ2-1; 7 positions agree with TRBD2. The CDR3 has 14 residues. The germline CDR1 and CDR2 sequences are SGHTA and FQGNSA. After removal of 5 bases from V and 8 bases from J, the junction contained 9 bases not matched to a gene. In DNA, the CDR3 is TGTGCCAGCAGCCCACGGACTAGTTTCGATGAGCAGTTCTTC. Translated: CASSPRTSFDEQFF.

This clonotype has a handful of counts. The CDR3 DNA is TGTGCCAGCAGCTCATATGGACCTGGCAATGAGCAGTTCTTC. It specifies CASSSYGPGNEQFF. J is TRBJ2-1 and V is TRBV7-3; D call uncertain. The germline V gene has CDR1 SGHTA and CDR2 FQGTGA. V lost 4 bases, J lost 6 bases, and 13 bases lay in between. The CDR3 sequence is 14 residues long.

V is TRBV2 and J is TRBJ2-3; TRBD2 agrees at 12 bases. Germline V gene sequence: CDR1 SNHLY, CDR2 FYNNEI. The CDR3 has 16 amino acids. J was trimmed by 5 bases and V by 7 bases; bases with no gene match: 10. CDR3 protein: CASKRVLAGGQDTQYF. The CDR3 region has the DNA TGTGCCAGCAAGAGGGTGCTAGCGGGAGGGCAAGATACGCAGTATTTT.

This clonotype was counted ten times or more. The gene calls are TRBV27 and TRBJ2-7, with TRBD1 identical over 10 bases. Germline lookup yields CDR1 MNHEY and CDR2 SMNVEV (reference sequence). V dropped 5 bases and J dropped 3; count of bases not matched to a gene: 10. This CDR3 has 16 amino acids. CDR3 DNA: TGTGCCAGCAGTCTATTAGGGACAGGGGCCATCTACGAGCAGTACTTC. Translating it yields CASSLLGTGAIYEQYF.

Many counts were recorded for this clonotype. This sequence joins TRBV28 and TRBJ2-1; TRBD1 is a possible D gene (5 bases). V was shortened by 6 bases and J by 1 base, with 16 bases between the two germline ends. Germline CDR1 and CDR2: MDHEN and SYDVKM. CDR3 length: 16 amino acids. CDR3 nucleotide sequence: TGTGCCAGCAGGCACAGGATAGAGGCTTCCTACAATGAGCAGTTCTTC. It is translated as CASRHRIEASYNEQFF.

V is TRBV20-1 and J is TRBJ2-5, with no clear D. Germline V gene sequence: CDR1 DFQATT, CDR2 SNEGSKA (reference sequence). There are 12 residues in the CDR3. Deletions cut 0 bases from V and 6 bases from J, with 8 bases between. As DNA, the CDR3 is TGCAGTGCTAGAGATCCAGTACAGACCCAGTACTTC. It encodes CSARDPVQTQYF.

This clonotype was recorded at least ten times. V gene TRBV9 combines with J gene TRBJ1-6, with no clear D. V lost 0 bases, J lost 7 bases, and 11 bases lay in between. CDR1 SGDLS and CDR2 YYNGEE come from the germline V gene. This CDR3 spans 15 amino acids. CDR3 DNA: TGTGCCAGCAGCGTAGCTTACGGAACGAATTCACCCCTCCACTTT. It yields the protein CASSVAYGTNSPLHF. Drawing the rest from reference TRBV9 and TRBJ1-6, the complete variable domain is DSGVTQTPKHLITATGQRVTLRCSPRSGDLSVYWYQQSLDQGLQFLIQYYNGEERAKGNILERFSAQQFPDLHSELNLSSLELGDSALYFCASSVAYGTNSPLHFGNGTRLTVT.

This clonotype has ten or more counts. This sequence joins TRBV28 and TRBJ1-5; 10 positions agree with TRBD1. The length of the CDR3 is 16 residues. The V and J ends lost 5 bases and 4 bases, in that order; junction bases with no gene match: 8. Per the germline V gene, CDR1 is MDHEN and CDR2 is SYDVKM. CDR3 sequence reads: CASSDRQGARNQPQHF. The CDR3 nucleotides read TGTGCCAGCAGTGATAGACAGGGGGCGAGGAATCAGCCCCAGCATTTT.

This clonotype was counted between two and nine times. The CDR3 DNA is TGTGCCAGCAGTCCTAGCGGGAGTCAAAACATTCAGTACTTC. Protein product: CASSPSGSQNIQYF. The chain uses TRBV28 and TRBJ2-4, with TRBD2 identical over 10 bases. Germline V gene lookup returns CDR1 MDHEN and CDR2 SYDVKM. The CDR3 runs 14 residues. Trimming at V came to 5 bases and at J to 5 bases, leaving 3 bases not matched to a gene.

This clonotype was found a few times. The rearrangement links TRBV6-1 to TRBJ1-1; D might be TRBD1 (5 bases). This CDR3 is built from 14 residues. V was clipped by 8 bases and J by 12 bases, with 25 bases between them. Germline CDR1 and CDR2: MNHNS and SASEGT. The CDR3 reads CASCKGLVRQTTFF. CDR3 sequence (DNA): TGTGCCAGCTGCAAGGGTCTCGTCCGACAGACGACTTTCTTT.

The rearrangement uses TRBV28 and TRBJ2-7; TRBD1 matches 8 bases. Losses at the gene ends were 6 bases for V and 5 bases for J; bases not matched to a gene: 9. The CDR3 is 14 residues long. The germline V gene encodes CDR1 MDHEN and CDR2 SYDVKM. CDR3 residues: CASSSRDRIHEQYF. CDR3 DNA sequence: TGTGCCAGCAGCAGCCGGGACAGGATCCACGAGCAGTACTTC.

This clonotype has ten or more counts. The chain couples TRBV28 to TRBJ2-7; 10 bases line up with TRBD1. V was clipped by 8 bases and J by 4 bases; unmatched bases: 5. This CDR3 spans 13 amino acids. Germline lookup yields CDR1 MDHEN and CDR2 SYDVKM. The DNA of the CDR3 is TGTGCCAGCGGACCGGGACAGGGGTACGAGCAGTACTTC. Encoded protein: CASGPGQGYEQYF.